The next 3 T cell receptor beta chains were all read from a single sample in a study of T cells in Graves' hyperthyroidism and ophthalmopathy. TCR beta CDR3 regions were amplified from RNA. The HTBI primer set drove a first-round RT-PCR of the TCR CDR3. TCRdb used MiXCR to reprocess the multiplex PCR reads, holding one entry per CDR3 protein. The data show about 770,000 distinct CDR3 sequences, around 20% seen once. The sample consisted of blood. The source is a woman aged 50 to 65 with Graves' hyperthyroidism that later progressed to Graves' ophthalmopathy.

This clonotype was detected ten times or more. The gene calls are TRBV3-1 and TRBJ2-5; TRBD2 is a possible D gene (7 bases). Germline V gives CDR1 LGHDT, CDR2 YNNKEL (reference sequence). The ends were cut back, 6 bases at V and 7 bases at J, with 15 bases in the middle. This CDR3 has 13 residues. CDR3 residues: CASSPTRGGTQYF. CDR3 nucleotide sequence: TGTGCCAGCAGTCCCACGAGGGGGGGGACCCAGTACTTC.

The chain combines TRBV19 with TRBJ2-7; perhaps D is TRBD1 or TRBD2 (5 bases each). Looked up from germline, CDR1 is LNHDA and CDR2 is SQIVND (reference sequence). V lost 1 base and J lost 2, with 15 bases in between. The CDR3 sequence is 16 residues long. CDR3 amino acids: CASSIGGQGYPYEQYF. CDR3 DNA: TGTGCCAGTAGTATAGGAGGGCAGGGATACCCCTACGAGCAGTACTTC.

This chain connects TRBV7-9 to TRBJ1-5; 11 nucleotides line up with TRBD1. The V gene end was trimmed by 5 bases and the J gene end by 5 bases; junction bases not matched to a gene: 8. This CDR3 is built from 16 residues. Germline CDR1 is SEHNR and CDR2 is FQNEAQ (reference sequence). In DNA form, the CDR3 reads TGTGCCAGCAGCATCTCCGGGACAGGGGGGGATCAGCCCCAGCATTTT. This translates into CASSISGTGGDQPQHF.